These 20 T cell receptor beta chains were all obtained from the same sample, sequenced in a study of shared clonotypes between healthy human individuals (TCRdb year 2020). Libraries were made using the immunoSEQ multiplex PCR assay. What TCRdb holds here is the immuneACCESS table cut down to in-frame rearrangements. Part of the clones is not present; checked against another copy, under half of the missing clones reflect an unresolved V gene, and the others are unexplained. The sample table contains around 720,000 clones; only one count was recorded for around 73% of them. Roughly 2% of the sample comes from the top ten. Sequenced input: memory CD4+ T cells sorted from blood. The sample's cell subset or site label is to be understood as: CD45RA-negative fraction. The receptors come from a woman aged 25 to 39 in good health.

In this sample, this clone turned up a few times. The chain has TRBV11-2 and TRBJ2-5, with TRBD1 identical over 9 bases. Trimming removed 4 bases from V and 4 bases from J; junction bases left unmatched: 4. The CDR3 contains 14 residues. Germline V gene data show CDR1 as SGHAT and CDR2 as FQNNGV. CDR3 in DNA: TGTGCCAGCAGCTACAACAGGGGGCGAGAGACCCAGTACTTC. Protein: CASSYNRGRETQYF. Based on the CDR3 plus reference TRBV11-2 and TRBJ2-5, the full variable domain is EAGVAQSPRYKIIEKRQSVAFWCNPISGHATLYWYQQILGQGPKLLIQFQNNGVVDDSQLPKDRFSAERLKGVDSTLKIQPAKLEDSAVYLCASSYNRGRETQYFGPGTRLLVL.

The J gene is TRBJ2-5, the V gene TRBV29-1, with TRBD1 matching 8 bases. Germline V gives CDR1 SQVTM, CDR2 ANQGSEA. Trimming removed 7 bases from V and 6 bases from J; junction bases left unmatched: 7. The CDR3 length is 12 residues. The CDR3 here is CSADRDGKTQYF. The CDR3, as DNA: TGCAGCGCGGACAGGGACGGGAAGACCCAGTACTTC.

This clone was counted once. Other DNA variants within this sample encode the same CDR3. The rearrangement joins TRBV5-5 to TRBJ1-5, with D possibly matching TRBD1 (6 bases). In germline, CDR1 is SGHKS, CDR2 YYEKEE (reference sequence). The CDR3 runs 14 residues. The V end was cut by 0 bases, the J end by 7 bases, with 11 bases between. The CDR3 coding sequence is TGTGCCAGCAGCTTGGAACAGGGAGGACAGCCCCAGCATTTT. Encoded protein: CASSLEQGGQPQHF.

The genes are TRBV6-6 and TRBJ1-5; no firm D call. In germline, CDR1 is MNHNY, CDR2 SVGAGI (reference sequence). This CDR3 is 13 amino acids long. The V end lost 6 bases, the J end lost 1 base, and 7 bases lay between the germline ends. The CDR3 sequence: CASREMSNQPQHF. For the CDR3, the DNA is TGTGCCAGCAGAGAAATGAGCAATCAGCCCCAGCATTTT.

V and J are TRBV7-8 and TRBJ2-7, with 8 bases that match TRBD2. The CDR3 is made up of 15 amino acids. Germline V gene sequence: CDR1 SGHVS, CDR2 FQNEAQ. Trimming at V came to 5 bases and at J to 3 bases, leaving 9 bases not matched to a gene. The CDR3 nucleotides are TGTGCCAGCAGCCTGAGTAGCGGGATAGGCTACGAGCAGTACTTC. It encodes CASSLSSGIGYEQYF.

The V and J genes are TRBV7-2 and TRBJ2-3, with TRBD2 matching 8 bases. The V gene end was trimmed by 6 bases and the J gene end by 6 bases; junction bases not matched to a gene: 11. Per germline, CDR1 SGHTA and CDR2 FQGNSA. The CDR3 contains 15 residues. CDR3 sequence reads: CASRGWSGSADTQYF. CDR3 bases: TGTGCCAGCAGGGGATGGAGCGGGAGTGCCGATACGCAGTATTTT. Looking up the rest from reference TRBV7-2 and TRBJ2-3 gives the full variable domain: GAGVSQSPSNKVTEKGKDVELRCDPISGHTALYWYRQSLGQGLEFLIYFQGNSAPDKSGLPSDRFSAERTGGSVSTLTIQRTQQEDSAVYLCASRGWSGSADTQYFGPGTRLTVL.

The J gene is TRBJ1-4, the V gene TRBV10-2; weak D call: TRBD1 (6 bases). Germline V CDR1 and CDR2: WSHSY, SAAADI. CDR3 length: 14 residues. V lost 8 bases and J lost 7, with 17 bases in between. The CDR3 sequence: CASRPRGGGEKLFF. The CDR3 nucleotides are TGCGCCAGCCGCCCCAGGGGCGGGGGTGAAAAACTGTTTTTT.

The chain combines TRBV15 with TRBJ1-1; D not resolved. Trimming took off 9 bases at V and 5 bases at J, with 19 bases between the two ends. CDR1 is LNHNV, CDR2 YYDKDF, per germline (reference sequence). This CDR3 region has 14 residues. CDR3 sequence: CATRDEFRATEAFF. CDR3 bases: TGTGCCACGAGAGACGAGTTTAGAGCGACTGAAGCTTTCTTT.

V is TRBV28 and J is TRBJ2-3, with 13 bases lining up with TRBD2. The trim removed 1 base at V and 1 base at J, leaving 14 bases unmatched. This CDR3 spans 21 amino acids. CDR1 is MDHEN and CDR2 is SYDVKM in the germline V gene. CDR3 in amino acids: CASSLSSPTSGRTTGTDTQYF. The CDR3 region has the DNA TGTGCCAGCAGTTTATCTTCCCCGACTAGCGGGAGGACCACGGGCACAGATACGCAGTATTTT. Based on the CDR3 plus reference TRBV28 and TRBJ2-3, the full variable domain is DVKVTQSSRYLVKRTGEKVFLECVQDMDHENMFWYRQDPGLGLRLIYFSYDVKMKEKGDIPEGYSVSREKKERFSLILESASTNQTSMYLCASSLSSPTSGRTTGTDTQYFGPGTRLTVL.

There are a few counts of this clone. The chain recombines TRBV18 with TRBJ2-7; D is possibly TRBD2 (6 bases). Trimming left V 2 bases short and J 3 bases short, with 11 bases between. The CDR3 totals 14 residues. CDR1 is KGHSH, CDR2 LQKENI, per germline. The CDR3 sequence: CASSPETSYYEQYF. For the CDR3, the DNA is TGTGCCAGCTCACCAGAGACTAGTTACTACGAGCAGTACTTC.

In this sample, this clone turned up a few times. V usage is TRBV27 and J usage is TRBJ2-2; D remains ambiguous. This CDR3 is built from 13 residues. V was trimmed by 7 bases and J by 5 bases, leaving 11 bases between them. Germline values: CDR1 MNHEY, CDR2 SMNVEV (reference sequence). CDR3 coding DNA: TGTGCCAGCAAGCGTTACGAGACCGGGGAGCTGTTTTTT. Translating gives CASKRYETGELFF.

The chain combines TRBV7-9 with TRBJ1-1; the D gene is possibly TRBD1 (6 bases). CDR1 is SEHNR and CDR2 is FQNEAQ in the germline V gene (reference sequence). This CDR3 has 14 amino acids. Trimming took off 3 bases at V and 3 bases at J, with 11 bases between the two ends. CDR3 region: CASSLRQGYTEAFF. The CDR3 nucleotides are TGTGCCAGCAGCTTGAGGCAGGGGTACACTGAAGCTTTCTTT.

V is TRBV28 and J is TRBJ2-1; a possible D gene is TRBD2 (7 bases). Per germline, CDR1 MDHEN and CDR2 SYDVKM. V was trimmed by 6 bases and J by 6 bases, leaving 24 bases between them. The CDR3 sequence is 17 residues long. The CDR3 DNA is TGTGCCAGCAGCCTAACCCGATGGGGGGCGGGGGTCAATGAGCAGTTCTTC. It is translated as CASSLTRWGAGVNEQFF.

V is TRBV27 and J is TRBJ2-7; the match to TRBD1 covers 7 bases. After removal of 6 bases from V and 4 bases from J, the junction contained 6 bases not matched to a gene. Germline CDR1 reads MNHEY; CDR2 reads SMNVEV (reference sequence). CDR3 size: 13 residues. The CDR3 DNA reads as TGTGCCAGCAGCACCGACAGGGAGTACGAGCAGTACTTC. Translating it yields CASSTDREYEQYF.

The genes are TRBV4-1 and TRBJ2-7; D remains ambiguous. Germline V gene data show CDR1 as MGHRA and CDR2 as YSYEKL. The CDR3 has 9 residues. DNA of the CDR3: TGCCTACTATCGGACGAGCAGTACTTC. Encoded protein: CLLSDEQYF.

The gene calls are TRBV5-6 and TRBJ2-5, with 8 bases aligning to TRBD2. V dropped 2 bases and J dropped 3; count of bases not matched to a gene: 12. The germline gives CDR1 SGHDT, CDR2 YYEEEE. The CDR3 runs to 17 residues. The CDR3: CASSFVRSGSYEETQYF. Written as DNA, the CDR3 is TGTGCCAGCAGCTTTGTTAGGAGCGGGAGTTATGAAGAGACCCAGTACTTC.

The rearrangement uses TRBV5-1 and TRBJ2-5; TRBD1 or TRBD2 may be the D gene (6 bases each). CDR3 size: 15 residues. Germline V gene lookup returns CDR1 SGHRS and CDR2 YFSETQ. Trimming took off 3 bases at V and 1 base at J, with 13 bases between the two ends. The CDR3 spells CASSSFGGFQETQYF. CDR3 nucleotide sequence: TGCGCCAGCAGCTCGTTCGGGGGCTTCCAAGAGACCCAGTACTTC.

The chain uses TRBV10-3 and TRBJ2-5; D is ambiguous. Germline V gene sequence: CDR1 ENHRY, CDR2 SYGVKD. CDR3 length equals 11 residues. Trimming cost V 6 bases and J 2 bases, with 4 bases left between them. The CDR3 region is CAIRIQETQYF. In DNA, the CDR3 is TGTGCCATCAGGATACAAGAGACCCAGTACTTC.

This clone was detected only a few times. The chain employs TRBV5-1 and TRBJ2-1; 9 bases are a match to TRBD1. With 5 bases clipped from V and 1 base from J, the junction kept 7 bases outside the gene matches. The CDR3 is made up of 16 amino acids. Germline assignment: CDR1 SGHRS and CDR2 YFSETQ. The CDR3 coding sequence is TGCGCCAGCAGGCAACAGGGGGCCGCATCCTACAATGAGCAGTTCTTC. It specifies CASRQQGAASYNEQFF.

This clone was counted once. The CDR3 loop is CASSLAGRNQETQYF. The CDR3 coding sequence is TGCGCCAGCAGCTTGGCCGGGAGGAACCAAGAGACCCAGTACTTC. V usage is TRBV5-1 and J usage is TRBJ2-5; TRBD2 matches 7 bases. J was trimmed by 0 bases and V by 0 bases; bases with no gene match: 2. The V gene's germline CDR1 is SGHRS and CDR2 YFSETQ. The CDR3 loop spans 15 amino acids.